The 21 T cell receptor beta chains below all came from one sample that was sequenced in a study of graft-versus-host responses after intestinal transplantation. These TCRs are of unknown antigen specificity. Assay used: immunoSEQ multiplex PCR; TCRdb lists only in-frame clones, some missing. The data hold some 85,000 clones, with around 86% observed a single time. The material sequenced was unstimulated CD8+ T cells sorted from spleen or lymph node cells, taken before transplant. Receptors were obtained from a human donor who was the organ donor for an intestinal transplant.

The V gene is TRBV4-1, the J gene TRBJ1-2, with 11 bases fitting TRBD1. CDR1 and CDR2 from the germline V gene are MGHRA and YSYEKL. CDR3 length equals 18 residues. J lost 3 bases, V lost 2 bases, and 11 bases had no gene match. In nucleotides, the CDR3 is TGCGCCAGCAGCCAAAACTTGGGGGGGACAGGGGGTGACTATGGCTACACCTTC. Residues: CASSQNLGGTGGDYGYTF.

This clone has only a few counts. The chain combines TRBV10-3 with TRBJ1-6; D may be TRBD1 (5 bases). CDR3 length: 15 residues. Trimming cost V 6 bases and J 10 bases, with 19 bases left between them. Germline V lookup: CDR1 ENHRY, CDR2 SYGVKD. The CDR3 is CAISPTGLGGSPLHF. The DNA for the CDR3 is TGTGCCATCAGCCCTACAGGTCTAGGCGGCTCACCCCTCCACTTT.

This clone was seen more than once but under ten times. This chain uses TRBV27 with TRBJ2-7, with TRBD1 matching over 7 bases. The CDR3 is made up of 13 amino acids. After removal of 2 bases from V and 3 bases from J, the junction contained 1 base not matched to a gene. Per germline, CDR1 MNHEY and CDR2 SMNVEV (reference sequence). The CDR3 DNA reads as TGTGCCAGCAGTTTAGGACAGGACTACGAGCAGTACTTC. This gives the protein CASSLGQDYEQYF.

In this sample, this clone turned up a few times. The genes are TRBV10-2 and TRBJ2-7; D assignment may be TRBD1 or TRBD2 (5 bases each). V was pared by 8 bases and J by 7 bases, with 12 bases between. Germline V gene data show CDR1 as WSHSY and CDR2 as SAAADI. This CDR3 has 11 residues. The CDR3 nucleotides are TGCGCCAGCCAAAAGGGACGGGAGCAGTACTTC. It yields the protein CASQKGREQYF.

CDR3 amino acids: CANERGNTEAFF. As DNA, the CDR3 is TGTGCCAACGAAAGAGGGAACACTGAAGCTTTCTTT. The J gene is TRBJ1-1, the V gene TRBV2; D remains unclear. Per the germline V gene, CDR1 is SNHLY and CDR2 is FYNNEI. There are 12 residues in the CDR3. Trimming pared 10 bases from V and 1 base from J, leaving 10 bases between.

In nucleotides, the CDR3 is TGTGCCAGCAGTTTCGGGAGGAGCTACGAGCAGTACTTC. This gives the protein CASSFGRSYEQYF. This chain links TRBV27 with TRBJ2-7, with TRBD2 identical over 7 bases. The germline CDR1 and CDR2 sequences are MNHEY and SMNVEV (reference sequence). This CDR3 has 13 residues. The V gene end was trimmed by 3 bases and the J gene end by 3 bases; junction bases not matched to a gene: 2.

The chain combines TRBV5-1 with TRBJ2-3, with TRBD2 matching over 16 bases. Germline values: CDR1 SGHRS, CDR2 YFSETQ. Germline trimming cut 4 bases from V and 2 bases from J; bases unmatched to any gene: 16. This CDR3 has 21 amino acids. Written as DNA, the CDR3 is TGCGCCAGCAGCCCCACCCTGGGGGGACTAGCGGGGGGGCATCTCACAGATACGCAGTATTTT. Amino acids: CASSPTLGGLAGGHLTDTQYF.

The genes are TRBV4-2 and TRBJ1-5, with 7 bases matching TRBD1. Germline CDR1 reads LGHNA; CDR2 reads YNFKEQ. V shed 4 bases and J 4 bases; nucleotides not matched to a gene: 10. The length of the CDR3 is 16 residues. The CDR3 bases are TGTGCCAGCAGCCTGGAAGAAGGGGACAGAAATCAGCCCCAGCATTTT. It encodes CASSLEEGDRNQPQHF.

The CDR3 bases are TGTGCCTGGAGTATGCAGGCTGATTCACCCCTCCACTTT. This sequence encodes CAWSMQADSPLHF. The chain employs TRBV30 and TRBJ1-6; D unclear. Germline-derived CDR1 and CDR2 are GTSNPN and SVGIG (reference sequence). V lost 2 bases and J lost 8, with 10 bases in between. The CDR3 is 13 residues long. The full variable domain, in which reference TRBV30 and TRBJ1-6 provide the parts outside the CDR3, is SQTIHQWPATLVQPVGSPLSLECTVEGTSNPNLYWYRQAAGRGLQLLFYSVGIGQISSEVPQNLSASRPQDRQFILSSKKLLLSDSGFYLCAWSMQADSPLHFGNGTRLTVT.

This chain joins TRBV5-4 and TRBJ2-1, with D possibly being TRBD2 (5 bases). Germline values: CDR1 SGHNT, CDR2 YYREEE (reference sequence). The CDR3 is 17 amino acids. V was clipped by 3 bases and J by 1 base, with 17 bases between them. The CDR3 loop is CASSWVPGSQSYNEQFF. The CDR3 coding sequence is TGTGCCAGCAGCTGGGTTCCGGGATCACAATCCTACAATGAGCAGTTCTTC.

This chain links TRBV10-3 with TRBJ1-4, with D uncertain. Germline loops: CDR1 ENHRY, CDR2 SYGVKD. The V end was cut by 9 bases, the J end by 0 bases, with 17 bases between. The CDR3 consists of 16 residues. CDR3 coding DNA: TGTGCCATGCCCGACGGTGGATTTGCAACTAATGAAAAACTGTTTTTT. Protein: CAMPDGGFATNEKLFF.

The rearrangement uses TRBV5-1 and TRBJ1-5; perhaps TRBD1 as D (5 bases). CDR1 is SGHRS and CDR2 is YFSETQ in the germline V gene. The V gene lost 5 bases and the J gene lost 2 bases, with 14 bases spanning the gap. The CDR3 is 15 residues long. CDR3 in amino acids: CASSPGSGGNQPQHF. The CDR3 bases are TGCGCCAGCAGTCCCGGCTCGGGGGGCAATCAGCCCCAGCATTTT.

This chain joins TRBV7-9 and TRBJ2-7; D is uncertain. The V and J ends lost 2 bases and 5 bases respectively, with 7 bases between them. Germline V gives CDR1 SEHNR, CDR2 FQNEAQ (reference sequence). The CDR3 loop spans 12 amino acids. The DNA for the CDR3 is TGTGCCAGCAGCTTAAGGGATGACGAGCAGTACTTC. This translates into CASSLRDDEQYF.

The rearrangement joins TRBV4-1 to TRBJ1-6; the D is unclear. The CDR3 extends over 15 amino acids. Per the germline V gene, CDR1 is MGHRA and CDR2 is YSYEKL. Deletions cut 0 bases from V and 3 bases from J, with 6 bases between. The CDR3 DNA sequence: TGCGCCAGCAGCCAAGAACACAGCTATAATTCACCCCTCCACTTT. Its translation is CASSQEHSYNSPLHF.

This chain links TRBV4-1 with TRBJ2-3; TRBD1 is a possible D gene (6 bases). The CDR3 runs to 18 residues. V shed 2 bases and J shed 0 bases, with 18 bases lying between them. CDR1 MGHRA and CDR2 YSYEKL come from the germline V gene. The CDR3 here is CASSQRGVGTLSTDTQYF. In nucleotides, the CDR3 is TGCGCCAGCAGCCAACGAGGCGTTGGGACACTTAGCACAGATACGCAGTATTTT.

This clone has only one observation. The V and J genes are TRBV4-1 and TRBJ2-7; D is undetermined. Germline V gene lookup returns CDR1 MGHRA and CDR2 YSYEKL. V was cut by 1 base and J by 2 bases, with 9 bases left in between. The CDR3 is 14 amino acids. The DNA for the CDR3 is TGCGCCAGCAGCCAAGTGGTAGGCACCTACGAGCAGTACTTC. Its protein product is CASSQVVGTYEQYF.

The rearrangement uses TRBV28 and TRBJ2-1; possible D gene TRBD1, 6 bases. Trimming pared 5 bases from V and 4 bases from J, leaving 15 bases between. The CDR3 extends over 15 amino acids. Germline V lookup: CDR1 MDHEN, CDR2 SYDVKM. The CDR3 here is CASSLYGQFYNEQFF. The CDR3 bases are TGTGCCAGCAGTCTATACGGACAGTTTTACAATGAGCAGTTCTTC. The full variable domain, its missing parts supplied by reference TRBV28 and TRBJ2-1, is DVKVTQSSRYLVKRTGEKVFLECVQDMDHENMFWYRQDPGLGLRLIYFSYDVKMKEKGDIPEGYSVSREKKERFSLILESASTNQTSMYLCASSLYGQFYNEQFFGPGTRLTVL.

The V call is TRBV29-1, the J call TRBJ2-5; no clear D gene. Germline CDR1 reads SQVTM; CDR2 reads ANQGSEA. The CDR3 extends over 11 amino acids. Trimming cost V 6 bases and J 3 bases, with 8 bases left between them. This chain's CDR3 is CSVPTEETQYF. CDR3 nucleotide sequence: TGCAGCGTCCCAACCGAAGAGACCCAGTACTTC. The variable domain in full, with the rest retrieved from reference TRBV29-1 and TRBJ2-5, is SAVISQKPSRDICQRGTSLTIQCQVDSQVTMMFWYRQQPGQSLTLIATANQGSEATYESGFVIDKFPISRPNLTFSTLTVSNMSPEDSSIYLCSVPTEETQYFGPGTRLLVL.

The CDR3 is CASSQDQENSPLHF. The CDR3, as DNA: TGTGCCAGCAGCCAAGATCAGGAGAATTCACCCCTCCACTTT. The chain joins TRBV5-5 to TRBJ1-6; D unclear. The V end was cut by 4 bases, the J end by 7 bases, with 12 bases between. The CDR3 has 14 residues. Germline loops: CDR1 SGHKS, CDR2 YYEKEE (reference sequence).

The sample holds a few counts of this clone. The rearrangement joins TRBV4-2 to TRBJ2-2, with D perhaps TRBD2 (6 bases). From germline, CDR1 is LGHNA and CDR2 YNFKEQ. V was shortened by 1 base and J by 6 bases, with 12 bases between the two germline ends. The CDR3 spans 15 residues. The CDR3 spells CASSQGTGEPGELFF. CDR3 DNA sequence: TGTGCCAGCAGCCAAGGGACGGGGGAGCCCGGGGAGCTGTTTTTT.

The chain has TRBV27 and TRBJ2-5; 12 bases line up with TRBD2. The V gene end was trimmed by 8 bases and the J gene end by 5 bases; junction bases not matched to a gene: 12. Germline CDR1 reads MNHEY; CDR2 reads SMNVEV (reference sequence). The CDR3 consists of 16 residues. The CDR3 loop reads CASRWTSGVGLETQYF. Written as DNA, the CDR3 is TGTGCCAGCCGATGGACTAGCGGGGTGGGGTTGGAGACCCAGTACTTC.